The 26 T cell receptor beta chains given below trace back to one sample, sequenced in a study of beta chain features in type 1 diabetes (dated by TCRdb to about 2018). For these receptors, no antigen is known. Libraries were made using the immunoSEQ multiplex PCR assay. The High Capacity cDNA Reverse Transcription Kit was used to reverse transcribe all of the isolated RNA, meaning that expressed TCRB transcripts were what got sequenced. TCRdb holds this immuneACCESS table with in-frame rearrangements only. Some clones are missing; in checked studies, unresolved V genes explain under half, and the rest has no known cause. For this sample there are around 40,000 clones; approximately 62% appear just once. 1.5% to 2% of the sample goes to the ten largest clones. Overall study outcomes, separate from this receptor: Type 1 diabetes patients showed a moderate but significant shortening of TCRB CDR3 length in all four CD4+ subsets.

The sequencing input was Tregs from blood. The sample's cell subset or site label, decoded: regulatory CD4+ T cells. Receptor source: a young man with type 1 diabetes. Some clones in this sample may be carry-over from other donors' samples.

This sequence joins TRBV18 and TRBJ2-5; D remains unclear. The CDR3 is made up of 15 amino acids. V was trimmed by 1 base and J by 1 base, leaving 10 bases between them. Germline CDR1 and CDR2: KGHSH and LQKENI. The CDR3: CASSPQKLRQETQYF. In nucleotides, the CDR3 is TGTGCCAGCTCACCACAGAAGCTCCGCCAAGAGACCCAGTACTTC. Using reference TRBV18 and TRBJ2-5 for the parts outside the CDR3, the full variable domain is NAGVMQNPRHLVRRRGQEARLRCSPMKGHSHVYWYRQLPEEGLKFMVYLQKENIIDESGMPKERFSAEFPKEGPSILRIQQVVRGDSAAYFCASSPQKLRQETQYFGPGTRLLVL.

The rearrangement links TRBV29-1 to TRBJ2-3, with 8 positions matching TRBD2. The V gene's germline CDR1 is SQVTM and CDR2 ANQGSEA. V was clipped by 7 bases and J by 5 bases; unmatched bases: 11. CDR3 size: 14 residues. The CDR3 loop reads CSALTSARGDTQYF. The CDR3 DNA follows: TGCAGCGCCTTGACTAGCGCGAGGGGAGATACGCAGTATTTT.

The chain couples TRBV7-6 to TRBJ1-6; TRBD1 matches 8 bases. The V gene end was trimmed by 3 bases and the J gene end by 8 bases; junction bases not matched to a gene: 12. This CDR3 region has 17 residues. CDR1 SGHVS and CDR2 FNYEAQ come from the germline V gene. The CDR3, as DNA: TGTGCCAGCAGCTTCAGTCCGATTGGGACAGGTCATTCACCCCTCCACTTT. Translation: CASSFSPIGTGHSPLHF.

A note on this clone: At one end, the junction sequence differs from germline, possibly due to a read error. The V and J genes are TRBV7-9 and TRBJ2-7; 10 nucleotides match TRBD1. The CDR3 runs 12 residues. The germline gives CDR1 SEHNR, CDR2 FQNEAQ (reference sequence). DNA of the CDR3: TGTGCCAGCAGCTCGACAGGGGGCGAGCAATACTTC. It yields the protein CASSSTGGEQYF. The variable domain in full, with the rest retrieved from reference TRBV7-9 and TRBJ2-7, is DTGVSQNPRHKITKRGQNVTFRCDPISEHNRLYWYRQTLGQGPEFLTYFQNEAQLEKSRLLSDRFSAERPKGSFSTLEIQRTEQGDSAMYLCASSSTGGEQYFGPGTRLTVT.

The V call is TRBV29-1, the J call TRBJ2-7; 11 bases map to TRBD1. This CDR3 comprises 12 residues. The junction had 5 bases not matched to a gene; V was cut back by 1 base and J by 12 bases. Germline CDR1 and CDR2: SQVTM and ANQGSEA. The CDR3, as DNA: TGCAGCGTTGAAGCCGGGACAGGGGGTTGGTACTTC. Translation: CSVEAGTGGWYF.

This chain links TRBV19 with TRBJ1-2, with D perhaps matching TRBD1 (6 bases). The CDR3 covers 12 residues. Trimming stripped 7 bases from V and 8 bases from J, with 14 bases between. Germline CDR1 and CDR2: LNHDA and SQIVND (reference sequence). The CDR3 nucleotides are TGTGCCAGTATCCCAGGGGAGGGCGGCTACACCTTC. Its translation is CASIPGEGGYTF.

V gene TRBV9 combines with J gene TRBJ2-3; 7 nucleotides match TRBD2. V lost 0 bases to trimming and J lost 5 bases; unmatched junction nucleotides: 9. The CDR3 is 16 residues long. The V gene's germline CDR1 is SGDLS and CDR2 YYNGEE. The chain's CDR3 is CASSVVNGGLIDTQYF. CDR3 coding DNA: TGTGCCAGCAGCGTAGTAAACGGGGGGTTAATAGATACGCAGTATTTT.

The rearrangement joins TRBV7-9 to TRBJ1-1; perhaps TRBD1 as D (6 bases). Germline V CDR1 and CDR2: SEHNR, FQNEAQ (reference sequence). Trimming shortened V by 6 bases and J by 4 bases, and 12 bases separated the two germline ends. The CDR3 runs to 13 residues. The CDR3 loop reads CASSTGMATEAFF. In DNA form, the CDR3 reads TGTGCCAGCAGTACAGGGATGGCCACTGAAGCTTTCTTT.

The chain uses TRBV10-1 and TRBJ2-3, with D tentatively TRBD1 (6 bases). The CDR3 is made up of 12 amino acids. Germline CDR1 WNHNN, CDR2 SYGVQD (reference sequence). The V end lost 5 bases, the J end lost 6 bases, and 9 bases lay between the germline ends. The CDR3 region has the DNA TGCGCCAGCAGTTTGACAGGTGATACGCAGTATTTT. This sequence encodes CASSLTGDTQYF.

The V and J genes are TRBV6-1 and TRBJ2-2; 9 nucleotides line up with TRBD1. The CDR3 extends over 16 amino acids. The germline V gene encodes CDR1 MNHNS and CDR2 SASEGT. With 4 bases clipped from V and 6 bases from J, the junction kept 9 bases outside the gene matches. DNA for the CDR3: TGTGCCAGCAGTGGGGGCGGGACAGGGAAGTCCGGGGAGCTGTTTTTT. Protein sequence: CASSGGGTGKSGELFF.

The chain joins TRBV6-6 to TRBJ2-2, with D uncertain. Trimming left V 8 bases short and J 0 bases short, with 10 bases between. Looked up from germline, CDR1 is MNHNY and CDR2 is SVGAGI (reference sequence). The CDR3 spans 14 residues. CDR3 in amino acids: CASGNPSNTGELFF. CDR3 nucleotide sequence: TGTGCCAGCGGCAACCCTTCGAACACCGGGGAGCTGTTTTTT.

The chain joins TRBV5-1 to TRBJ2-1; 10 positions match TRBD2. Trimming took 7 bases from V and 4 from J; bases not matched to a gene: 5. The CDR3 is 14 residues long. The germline V gene has CDR1 SGHRS and CDR2 YFSETQ. The CDR3: CASRTSGAYNEQFF. CDR3 DNA: TGCGCCAGCCGAACTAGCGGGGCTTACAATGAGCAGTTCTTC.

The chain joins TRBV18 to TRBJ2-1; 7 nucleotides align to TRBD1. The V gene's germline CDR1 is KGHSH and CDR2 LQKENI. V shed 4 bases, J shed 2 bases, and the junction held 5 bases outside the gene matches. This CDR3 is built from 15 residues. Here the CDR3 DNA reads TGTGCCAGCTCACAACAACAGGGGCCCTACAATGAGCAGTTCTTC. Its protein product is CASSQQQGPYNEQFF.

V usage is TRBV5-1 and J usage is TRBJ2-3; D uncertain. The CDR3 covers 14 residues. The V and J ends lost 0 bases and 5 bases respectively, with 10 bases between them. Germline lookup yields CDR1 SGHRS and CDR2 YFSETQ. Here the CDR3 reads CASSLAIAEDTQYF. In DNA, the CDR3 is TGCGCCAGCAGCTTGGCCATAGCAGAAGATACGCAGTATTTT.

This CDR3 reads CASGGTYSLNTGELFF. The CDR3, as DNA: TGTGCCAGCGGCGGAACTTATAGTTTGAACACCGGGGAGCTGTTTTTT. The chain joins TRBV2 to TRBJ2-2, with unresolved D. CDR3 length: 16 amino acids. Germline loops: CDR1 SNHLY, CDR2 FYNNEI. With 8 bases removed from V and 1 base from J, the gap between germline ends came to 17 bases.

This clone came up a few times. The genes are TRBV2 and TRBJ2-7; 7 positions match TRBD1. J lost 5 bases, V lost 5 bases, and 12 bases had no gene match. CDR1 and CDR2 from the germline V gene are SNHLY and FYNNEI. The CDR3 is 15 amino acids. The CDR3 here is CASSLGVGGIHEQYF. DNA of the CDR3: TGTGCCAGCAGTCTCGGGGTAGGGGGCATCCACGAGCAGTACTTC.

The V and J genes are TRBV2 and TRBJ1-1, with D maybe TRBD1 (6 bases). Per germline, CDR1 SNHLY and CDR2 FYNNEI. V lost 4 bases to trimming and J lost 3 bases, with 9 bases between them. This CDR3 contains 13 residues. CDR3 loop: CASSVDSYTEAFF. The CDR3, as DNA: TGTGCCAGCAGTGTGGACAGTTACACTGAAGCTTTCTTT. Complete variable domain (other parts from reference TRBV2 and TRBJ1-1): EPEVTQTPSHQVTQMGQEVILRCVPISNHLYFYWYRQILGQKVEFLVSFYNNEISEKSEIFDDQFSVERPDGSNFTLKIRSTKLEDSAMYFCASSVDSYTEAFFGQGTRLTVV.

V usage is TRBV6-7 and J usage is TRBJ2-1; 9 bases line up with TRBD2. Being an ORF, TRBV6-7 has a function that is uncertain. The CDR3 is made up of 15 amino acids. The V segment lost 6 bases and the J segment 0 bases; nucleotides outside the gene matches: 3. The CDR3 region is CASRTSGVSYNEQFF. CDR3 in DNA: TGTGCCAGCAGGACTAGCGGAGTCTCCTACAATGAGCAGTTCTTC.

The V gene is TRBV5-1, the J gene TRBJ1-1; D possibly corresponds to TRBD1 (5 bases). The CDR3 covers 13 residues. Germline V gives CDR1 SGHRS, CDR2 YFSETQ. V was shortened by 4 bases and J by 3 bases, with 10 bases between the two germline ends. The CDR3 DNA reads TGCGCCAGCAGCCCCCAAGGGGACACTGAAGCTTTCTTT. Its translation is CASSPQGDTEAFF.

This clone turned up a few times. The CDR3 DNA follows: TGTGCCATCAGGCGAGCGTCGAACACCGGGGAGCTGTTTTTT. Translation gives CAIRRASNTGELFF. The chain carries TRBV10-3 and TRBJ2-2; D gene uncertain. In germline, CDR1 is ENHRY, CDR2 SYGVKD. This CDR3 spans 14 amino acids. V lost 6 bases, J lost 0 bases, and 8 bases lay in between.

The chain employs TRBV7-9 and TRBJ2-2; a weak D match, TRBD1 (5 bases). The CDR3 sequence is 15 residues long. V dropped 3 bases and J dropped 0 bases, with 8 bases sitting between them. Germline V gives CDR1 SEHNR, CDR2 FQNEAQ (reference sequence). As DNA, the CDR3 is TGTGCCAGCAGCTTCCCGACAGCGAACACCGGGGAGCTGTTTTTT. This codes for CASSFPTANTGELFF.

The table lists this clone with a count of one. The junction shows a germline mismatch at one end, possibly a read error. Other nucleotide sequences in the sample specify the same CDR3. The chain is built from TRBV19 and TRBJ1-4, with D perhaps matching TRBD1 (6 bases). Germline V gene data show CDR1 as LNHDA and CDR2 as SQIVND (reference sequence). The CDR3 covers 15 residues. As DNA, the CDR3 is TGTGCCAGTAGTGGCTACACAGGGTCCGGTGAAAAACTATTTTTT. Encoded protein: CASSGYTGSGEKLFF.

This clone was seen a handful of times. V usage is TRBV5-1 and J usage is TRBJ1-1; no definite D call. The CDR3 extends over 14 amino acids. The germline V and J ends were trimmed by 1 base and 0 bases, with 7 bases remaining between them. Germline CDR1 SGHRS, CDR2 YFSETQ. Here the CDR3 reads CASSLSPVNTEAFF. The DNA for the CDR3 is TGCGCCAGCAGCTTGTCCCCGGTGAACACTGAAGCTTTCTTT.

This chain connects TRBV5-1 to TRBJ2-2; unclear D gene. The CDR3 is 15 amino acids. Trimming took off 0 bases at V and 5 bases at J, with 11 bases between the two ends. In germline, CDR1 is SGHRS, CDR2 YFSETQ. CDR3 sequence: CASSLVFSLTGELFF. The CDR3 DNA follows: TGCGCCAGCAGCTTGGTTTTCTCCCTAACCGGGGAGCTGTTTTTT.

J is TRBJ1-5 and V is TRBV2; D uncertain. The germline V gene encodes CDR1 SNHLY and CDR2 FYNNEI. V was shortened by 8 bases and J by 7 bases, with 21 bases between the two germline ends. This CDR3 has 15 amino acids. The CDR3 sequence: CASLPGVLEGQPQHF. The CDR3 nucleotides are TGTGCCAGCCTTCCCGGGGTCCTAGAAGGACAGCCCCAGCATTTT.

This sequence joins TRBV4-2 and TRBJ2-2, with a possible D match to TRBD2 (5 bases). Germline assignment: CDR1 LGHNA and CDR2 YNFKEQ. This CDR3 has 16 amino acids. V lost 0 bases, J lost 0 bases, and 8 bases lay in between. CDR3 DNA sequence: TGTGCCAGCAGCCAAGAAGGGAGTTCGAACACCGGGGAGCTGTTTTTT. It translates to CASSQEGSSNTGELFF.